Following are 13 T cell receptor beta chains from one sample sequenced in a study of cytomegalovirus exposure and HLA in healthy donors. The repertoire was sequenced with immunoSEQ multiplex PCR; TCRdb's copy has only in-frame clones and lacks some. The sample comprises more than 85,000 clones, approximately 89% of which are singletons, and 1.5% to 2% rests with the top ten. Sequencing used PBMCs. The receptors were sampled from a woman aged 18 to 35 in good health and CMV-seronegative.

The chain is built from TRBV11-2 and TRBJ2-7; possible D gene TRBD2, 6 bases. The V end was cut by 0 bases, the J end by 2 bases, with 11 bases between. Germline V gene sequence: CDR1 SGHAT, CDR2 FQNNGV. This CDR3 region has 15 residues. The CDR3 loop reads CASSLEDYSTYEQYF. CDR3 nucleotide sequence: TGTGCCAGCAGCTTAGAGGACTACTCGACCTACGAGCAGTACTTC.

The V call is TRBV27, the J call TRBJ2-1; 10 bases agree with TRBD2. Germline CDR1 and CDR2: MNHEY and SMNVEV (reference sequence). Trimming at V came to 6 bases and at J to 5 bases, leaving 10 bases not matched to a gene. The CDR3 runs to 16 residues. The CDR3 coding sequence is TGTGCCAGCAGCAGTGGACTAGCGGAGTACCACAATGAGCAGTTCTTC. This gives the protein CASSSGLAEYHNEQFF.

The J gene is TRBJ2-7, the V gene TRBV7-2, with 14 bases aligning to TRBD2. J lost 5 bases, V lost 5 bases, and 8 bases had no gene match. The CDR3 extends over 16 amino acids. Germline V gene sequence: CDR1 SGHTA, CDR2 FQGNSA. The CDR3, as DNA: TGTGCCAGCAGCCCAGGGACTAGCGGGGGATTCGACGAGCAGTACTTC. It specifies CASSPGTSGGFDEQYF.

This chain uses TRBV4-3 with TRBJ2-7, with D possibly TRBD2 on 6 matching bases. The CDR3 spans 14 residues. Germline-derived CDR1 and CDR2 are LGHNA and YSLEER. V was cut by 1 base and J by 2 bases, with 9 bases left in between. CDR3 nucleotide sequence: TGCGCCAGCAGCCAAGGGGGACTTGCCTACGAGCAGTACTTC. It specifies CASSQGGLAYEQYF.

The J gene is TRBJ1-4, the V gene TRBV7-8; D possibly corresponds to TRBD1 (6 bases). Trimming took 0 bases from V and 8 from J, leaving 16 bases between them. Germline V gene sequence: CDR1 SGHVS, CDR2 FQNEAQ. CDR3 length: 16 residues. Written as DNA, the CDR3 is TGTGCCAGCAGCTTAGCCCTGATCGGGGGGCGGGAAAAACTGTTTTTT. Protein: CASSLALIGGREKLFF.

The CDR3 DNA is TGTGCCAGCAGTTACCGTGGGACAACTGAAGCTTTCTTT. It encodes CASSYRGTTEAFF. The chain is built from TRBV6-5 and TRBJ1-1, with D possibly being TRBD1 (6 bases). The CDR3 runs 13 residues. The germline V gene encodes CDR1 MNHEY and CDR2 SVGAGI. V gave up 2 bases and J gave up 5 bases, with 9 bases separating them.

The CDR3 loop is CASRTGQSYEQYF. The DNA of the CDR3 is TGTGCCAGCAGAACGGGACAGTCCTACGAGCAGTACTTC. The chain combines TRBV28 with TRBJ2-7, with 7 bases fitting TRBD1. Trimming cost V 6 bases and J 1 base; bases outside gene matches: 3. Germline V lookup: CDR1 MDHEN, CDR2 SYDVKM. The CDR3 has 13 amino acids.

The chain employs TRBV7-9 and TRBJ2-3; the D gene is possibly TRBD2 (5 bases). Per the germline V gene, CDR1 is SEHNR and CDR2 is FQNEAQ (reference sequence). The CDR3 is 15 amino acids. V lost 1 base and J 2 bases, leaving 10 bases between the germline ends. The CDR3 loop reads CASSLGLTSTDTQYF. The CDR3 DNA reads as TGTGCCAGCAGCTTAGGACTAACCTCCACAGATACGCAGTATTTT.

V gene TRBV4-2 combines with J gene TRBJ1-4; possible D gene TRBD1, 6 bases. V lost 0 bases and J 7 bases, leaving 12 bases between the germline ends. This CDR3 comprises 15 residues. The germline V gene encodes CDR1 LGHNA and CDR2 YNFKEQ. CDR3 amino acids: CASSQERGASEKLFF. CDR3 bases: TGTGCCAGCAGCCAAGAACGGGGGGCCAGTGAAAAACTGTTTTTT.

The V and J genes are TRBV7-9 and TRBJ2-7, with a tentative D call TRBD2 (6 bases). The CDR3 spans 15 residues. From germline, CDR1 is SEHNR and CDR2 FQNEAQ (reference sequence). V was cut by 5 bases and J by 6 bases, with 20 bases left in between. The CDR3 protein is CASSPRVGGAFEQYF. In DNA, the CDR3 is TGTGCCAGCAGCCCCCGGGTGGGAGGAGCTTTCGAGCAGTACTTC. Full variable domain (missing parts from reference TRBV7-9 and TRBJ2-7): DTGVSQNPRHKITKRGQNVTFRCDPISEHNRLYWYRQTLGQGPEFLTYFQNEAQLEKSRLLSDRFSAERPKGSFSTLEIQRTEQGDSAMYLCASSPRVGGAFEQYFGPGTRLTVT.

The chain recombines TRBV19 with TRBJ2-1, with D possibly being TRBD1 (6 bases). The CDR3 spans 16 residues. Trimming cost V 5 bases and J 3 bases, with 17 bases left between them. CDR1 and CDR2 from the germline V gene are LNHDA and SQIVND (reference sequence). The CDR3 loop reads CASSQTGNPVYNEQFF. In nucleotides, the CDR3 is TGTGCCAGTAGTCAAACAGGGAACCCAGTCTACAATGAGCAGTTCTTC. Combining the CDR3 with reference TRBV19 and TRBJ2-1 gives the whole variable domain DGGITQSPKYLFRKEGQNVTLSCEQNLNHDAMYWYRQDPGQGLRLIYYSQIVNDFQKGDIAEGYSVSREKKESFPLTVTSAQKNPTAFYLCASSQTGNPVYNEQFFGPGTRLTVL.

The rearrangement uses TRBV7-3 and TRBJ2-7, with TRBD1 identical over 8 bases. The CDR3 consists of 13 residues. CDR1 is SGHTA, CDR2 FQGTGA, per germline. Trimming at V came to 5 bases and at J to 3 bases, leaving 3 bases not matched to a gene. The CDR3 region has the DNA TGTGCCAGCAGCCGACAGGGGAACTACGAGCAGTACTTC. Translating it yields CASSRQGNYEQYF. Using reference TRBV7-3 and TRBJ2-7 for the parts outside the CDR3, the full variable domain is GAGVSQTPSNKVTEKGKYVELRCDPISGHTALYWYRQSLGQGPEFLIYFQGTGAADDSGLPNDRFFAVRPEGSVSTLKIQRTERGDSAVYLCASSRQGNYEQYFGPGTRLTVT.

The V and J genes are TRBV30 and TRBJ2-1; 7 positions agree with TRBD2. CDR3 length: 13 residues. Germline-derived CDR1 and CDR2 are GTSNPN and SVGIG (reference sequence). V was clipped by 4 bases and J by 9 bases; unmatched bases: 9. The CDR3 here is CAWTVGGSTEQFF. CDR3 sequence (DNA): TGTGCCTGGACCGTGGGGGGGAGTACTGAGCAGTTCTTC.